This T cell receptor beta chain was sequenced in a study of Ad26.COV2.S vaccination and SARS-CoV-2 variants. At the level of the study: Vaccine-arm donor from the placebo-controlled COV1001 Ad26.COV2.S trial. Ad26.COV2.S was injected intramuscularly once or twice, 56 days apart.

This clone turned up a few times. After removal of 4 bases from V and 11 bases from J, the junction contained 6 bases not matched to a gene. CDR3 size: 11 residues. Germline V gene lookup returns CDR1 GTSNPN and CDR2 SVGIG (reference sequence). This table comes from immunoSEQ multiplex PCR, and its TCRdb copy is limited to in-frame clones, with some not included. The repertoire includes 290,000 or so clones, over 75% of them detected once, and 3% to 4% sits in the top ten. Treatment denoted: 19 received Ad26.COV2.S at low or high dose, single or two shots; 5 received placebo; per-sample allocation not given. Day 63 following the first vaccine or placebo injection was when the samples were taken.

Material: peripheral blood, obtained in a trial of Ad26.COV2.S vaccine versus placebo. V is TRBV30 and J is TRBJ2-3; TRBD2 aligns across 7 bases. This TCR was sampled from a person aged 18-65 years who received the Ad26.COV2.S COVID-19 vaccine or a placebo. The CDR3 reads CAWTAGVKQYF. The CDR3 DNA follows: TGTGCCTGGACGGCGGGGGTGAAGCAGTATTTT.